The 15 T cell receptor beta chains given below trace back to one sample, sequenced in a study of blood T cells in healthy people across ages. Next came a second PCR, run for about 6 to 12 cycles, which used a sample-barcoded 5' primer along with a J-beta primer mix. TCRdb independently ran MiXCR on the 5' RACE reads; one entry per CDR3 protein. Found here are 450,000 to 700,000 distinct CDR3 sequences, 27% of them singletons; the top ten hold less than 20%. The sequencing input was blood. Receptor source: a woman aged 70-85 years in good health.

The chain is built from TRBV6-6 and TRBJ1-2, with D tentatively TRBD1 (5 bases). V was trimmed by 2 bases and J by 5 bases, leaving 12 bases between them. CDR3 length: 14 amino acids. CDR1 and CDR2 from the germline V gene are MNHNY and SVGAGI (reference sequence). The CDR3 DNA sequence: TGTGCCAGCAGTTACACCGAGGGGCAGTATGGCTACACCTTC. Translation: CASSYTEGQYGYTF.

The CDR3 DNA reads as TGTGCCAGCAGCGTGACAGGGGGCTACGAGCAGTACTTC. Translated: CASSVTGGYEQYF. The chain couples TRBV6-6 to TRBJ2-7; 9 nucleotides align to TRBD1. Germline-derived CDR1 and CDR2 are MNHNY and SVGAGI (reference sequence). The CDR3 has 13 residues. V shed 6 bases and J 3 bases; nucleotides not matched to a gene: 3.

This clonotype has just a few counts. The chain carries TRBV6-5 and TRBJ2-3; 8 nucleotides line up with TRBD1. Looked up from germline, CDR1 is MNHEY and CDR2 is SVGAGI. The CDR3 is made up of 14 amino acids. Trimming at V came to 6 bases and at J to 12 bases, leaving 14 bases not matched to a gene. As DNA, the CDR3 is TGTGCCAGCAGCCGGCCCGGGACAGGAATTTATCAGTATTTT. Protein: CASSRPGTGIYQYF.

V is TRBV18 and J is TRBJ2-2; D not certain. The CDR3 length is 16 residues. The V and J ends lost 3 bases and 1 base respectively, with 12 bases between them. Germline assignment: CDR1 KGHSH and CDR2 LQKENI. The CDR3 nucleotides read TGTGCCAGCTCACCCTCAGGCAAGGGGAACACCGGGGAGCTGTTTTTT. The encoded protein is CASSPSGKGNTGELFF.

This rearrangement joins TRBV12-3 or TRBV12-4 to TRBJ1-1; the D is unclear. Trimming took 6 bases from V and 10 from J, leaving 24 bases between them. There are 15 residues in the CDR3. CDR3: CASSHRLWGGSGAFF. CDR3 in DNA: TGTGCCAGCAGCCATAGGTTGTGGGGTGGTTCTGGAGCTTTCTTT.

This chain joins TRBV19 and TRBJ2-1; tentatively, D is TRBD1 (6 bases). CDR3 size: 13 residues. The V gene lost 5 bases and the J gene lost 9 bases, with 14 bases spanning the gap. CDR1 is LNHDA and CDR2 is SQIVND in the germline V gene (reference sequence). The CDR3 region is CASSPTGFGEQFF. CDR3 coding DNA: TGTGCCAGTAGTCCCACAGGGTTTGGTGAGCAGTTCTTC. The variable domain in full, completed from reference TRBV19 and TRBJ2-1, reads DGGITQSPKYLFRKEGQNVTLSCEQNLNHDAMYWYRQDPGQGLRLIYYSQIVNDFQKGDIAEGYSVSREKKESFPLTVTSAQKNPTAFYLCASSPTGFGEQFFGPGTRLTVL.

The chain links TRBV5-6 to TRBJ2-1; possibly TRBD1 for D (5 bases). V was pared by 4 bases and J by 4 bases, with 15 bases between. Per the germline V gene, CDR1 is SGHDT and CDR2 is YYEEEE. This CDR3 is 15 amino acids long. The CDR3 sequence: CASSPTKTAYNEQFF. The CDR3 coding sequence is TGTGCCAGCAGCCCTACTAAGACAGCGTACAATGAGCAGTTCTTC.

For this clonotype: The DNA is left out, because the CDR3 cannot be placed on it with certainty; the CDR3 is given as TCRdb lists it. This chain links TRBV5-1 with TRBJ1-5; TRBD1, the table's D call, was not compared with the DNA. Including both end residues, the CDR3 is 16 amino acids long. The germline V gene has CDR1 SGHRS and CDR2 YFSETQ. CDR3 loop: CASSLGPAGNGSPSIF.

V is TRBV5-1 and J is TRBJ1-1, with a possible D match to TRBD1 (5 bases). V lost 0 bases, J lost 6 bases, and 12 bases lay in between. Germline V CDR1 and CDR2: SGHRS, YFSETQ. The CDR3 runs to 14 residues. The CDR3 here is CASSLAQGPAEAFF. CDR3 DNA: TGCGCCAGCAGCTTGGCGCAGGGCCCAGCTGAAGCTTTCTTT.

This chain uses TRBV29-1 with TRBJ2-7; a possible D gene is TRBD2 (6 bases). The germline CDR1 and CDR2 sequences are SQVTM and ANQGSEA. The length of the CDR3 is 11 residues. The V gene lost 7 bases and the J gene lost 5 bases, with 12 bases spanning the gap. CDR3 region: CSGGTGNEQYF. In nucleotides, the CDR3 is TGCAGCGGCGGGACGGGGAACGAGCAGTACTTC.

The gene calls are TRBV11-2 and TRBJ1-1, with 7 bases fitting TRBD1. V gave up 3 bases and J gave up 5 bases; unmatched junction bases: 6. The CDR3 covers 14 residues. CDR1 and CDR2 (germline): SGHAT, FQNNGV. CDR3 sequence (DNA): TGTGCCAGCAGCTTGGTACAGGGGAGAACTGAAGCTTTCTTT. Translation gives CASSLVQGRTEAFF.

This clonotype was counted a few times. This chain connects TRBV15 to TRBJ2-5; no reliable D call. The CDR3 is 13 residues long. CDR1 and CDR2 from the germline V gene are LNHNV and YYDKDF (reference sequence). V lost 5 bases and J 1 base, leaving 8 bases between the germline ends. In DNA form, the CDR3 reads TGTGCCACCAGCTCGGTTCGCCAAGAGACCCAGTACTTC. This codes for CATSSVRQETQYF.

About this clonotype itself: The junction differs from germline at one of its ends, possibly a read error. The genes are TRBV4-3 and TRBJ2-1; 8 positions agree with TRBD1. This CDR3 region has 15 residues. Germline loops: CDR1 LGHNA, CDR2 YSLEER. CDR3 in DNA: TGCACCAGCAGCCCTTCTAGGACAGGGAAGAATGAGCAGTTCTTC. Its translation is CTSSPSRTGKNEQFF.

The CDR3 spells CASSPILAGGETQYF. CDR3 bases: TGCGCCAGCAGCCCGATCTTGGCAGGGGGGGAGACCCAGTACTTC. This chain connects TRBV5-1 to TRBJ2-5; a possible D gene is TRBD1 (7 bases). Per germline, CDR1 SGHRS and CDR2 YFSETQ. The V end was cut by 4 bases, the J end by 5 bases, with 18 bases between. The CDR3 sequence is 15 residues long. Full variable domain (outside the CDR3, taken from reference TRBV5-1 and TRBJ2-5): KAGVTQTPRYLIKTRGQQVTLSCSPISGHRSVSWYQQTPGQGLQFLFEYFSETQRNKGNFPGRFSGRQFSNSRSEMNVSTLELGDSALYLCASSPILAGGETQYFGPGTRLLVL.

In its sample, this clonotype was seen a few times. The V and J genes are TRBV5-1 and TRBJ2-5, with 7 nucleotides matching TRBD2. The J call could be wrong; TRBJ2-1 is a better fit for the DNA end. The germline V gene encodes CDR1 SGHRS and CDR2 YFSETQ. The CDR3 is 12 amino acids. CDR3 residues: CASSFGGDEQFF. CDR3 in DNA: TGCGCCAGCAGCTTTGGGGGGGATGAGCAGTTCTTC.